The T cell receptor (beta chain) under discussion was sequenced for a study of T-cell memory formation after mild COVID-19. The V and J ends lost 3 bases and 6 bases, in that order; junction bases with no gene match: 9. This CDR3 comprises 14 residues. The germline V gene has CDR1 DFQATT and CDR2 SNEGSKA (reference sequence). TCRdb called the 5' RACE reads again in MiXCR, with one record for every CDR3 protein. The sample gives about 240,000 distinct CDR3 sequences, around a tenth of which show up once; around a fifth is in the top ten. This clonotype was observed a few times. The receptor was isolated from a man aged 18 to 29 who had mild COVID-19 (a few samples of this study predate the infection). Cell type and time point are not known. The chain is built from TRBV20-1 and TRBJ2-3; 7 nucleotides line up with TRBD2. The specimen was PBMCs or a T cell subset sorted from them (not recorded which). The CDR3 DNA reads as TGCAGTGCTAGTCGGCTGACTAGCAGCGATACGCAGTATTTT. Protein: CSASRLTSSDTQYF.